Following are 12 T cell receptor beta chains from one sample sequenced in a study of PD-1 and CTLA-4 blockade in melanoma. Measured with immunoSEQ multiplex PCR; TCRdb has only the in-frame clones, and not every one. The sample carries fewer than 20,000 clones, around 72% recorded once. The specimen was CD8+ T cells from peripheral blood, collected before anti-PD-1 treatment. The receptors stem from a human donor with melanoma.

The chain joins TRBV5-1 to TRBJ1-1; no reliable D call. With 0 bases removed from V and 11 bases from J, the gap between germline ends came to 8 bases. The V gene's germline CDR1 is SGHRS and CDR2 YFSETQ. This CDR3 has 11 amino acids. The CDR3 coding sequence is TGCGCCAGCAGCTTGGGGGCGGGTGCTTTCTTT. Translating it yields CASSLGAGAFF.

This sequence joins TRBV9 and TRBJ1-2, with TRBD1 matching 7 bases. Per germline, CDR1 SGDLS and CDR2 YYNGEE. V shed 0 bases, J shed 0 bases, and the junction held 2 bases outside the gene matches. The CDR3 runs 15 residues. CDR3 sequence: CASSVGDRPNYGYTF. The CDR3 DNA sequence: TGTGCCAGCAGCGTAGGGGACAGACCTAACTATGGCTACACCTTC.

The rearrangement uses TRBV30 and TRBJ2-7; D uncertain. The CDR3 totals 12 residues. V was clipped by 0 bases and J by 3 bases, with 6 bases between them. Germline V gene lookup returns CDR1 GTSNPN and CDR2 SVGIG (reference sequence). The CDR3 loop reads CAWSVKGYEQYF. Written as DNA, the CDR3 is TGTGCCTGGAGTGTTAAGGGCTACGAGCAGTACTTC.

This chain joins TRBV27 and TRBJ1-1; weak D call: TRBD1 (5 bases). The CDR3 extends over 16 amino acids. The germline V and J ends were trimmed by 5 bases and 0 bases, with 16 bases remaining between them. Germline CDR1 reads MNHEY; CDR2 reads SMNVEV (reference sequence). CDR3 coding DNA: TGTGCCAGCAGTCCGTCCGTGGGGACCATGAACACTGAAGCTTTCTTT. Protein sequence: CASSPSVGTMNTEAFF.

The rearrangement links TRBV5-6 to TRBJ1-2; weak D call: TRBD1 (5 bases). This CDR3 region has 16 residues. The germline gives CDR1 SGHDT, CDR2 YYEEEE. V lost 4 bases and J lost 5, with 21 bases in between. CDR3 nucleotide sequence: TGTGCCAGCAGCCGGGCCCTCAGGGAATCAGATTATGGCTACACCTTC. Its protein is CASSRALRESDYGYTF.

This sequence joins TRBV5-4 and TRBJ1-2; D might be TRBD1 (5 bases). With 0 bases removed from V and 6 bases from J, the gap between germline ends came to 21 bases. Germline assignment: CDR1 SGHNT and CDR2 YYREEE (reference sequence). This CDR3 is built from 17 residues. This chain's CDR3 is CASSLVGTGRVRDGYTF. The CDR3, as DNA: TGTGCCAGCAGCTTGGTTGGGACGGGTAGGGTCAGGGATGGCTACACCTTC.

This sequence joins TRBV3-1 (or the pseudogene TRBV3-2) and TRBJ2-7; no reliable D call. The V end was cut by 4 bases, the J end by 4 bases, with 17 bases between. The CDR3 covers 15 residues. The V gene's germline CDR1 is LGHDT and CDR2 YNNKEL (reference sequence). In DNA form, the CDR3 reads TGTGCCAGCAGCCCCTCGCGGACCAGCCTTTACGAGCAGTACTTC. This translates into CASSPSRTSLYEQYF.

The rearrangement links TRBV6-6 to TRBJ1-5; D remains ambiguous. V was trimmed by 0 bases and J by 7 bases, leaving 7 bases between them. The CDR3 is 13 residues long. Germline CDR1 MNHNY, CDR2 SVGAGI (reference sequence). The CDR3 nucleotides are TGTGCCAGCAGTTACTCTATAGGGCAGCCCCAGCATTTT. Translation: CASSYSIGQPQHF.

The chain couples TRBV4-1 to TRBJ2-1, with D possibly TRBD1 on 7 matching bases. Germline CDR1 MGHRA, CDR2 YSYEKL. This CDR3 is 12 amino acids long. V lost 10 bases and J lost 3, with 10 bases in between. Written as DNA, the CDR3 is TGCGCCACAGGGGGGTTCTACAATGAGCAGTTCTTC. Its translation: CATGGFYNEQFF.

This clone was picked up one time. The V call is TRBV27, the J call TRBJ2-2, with TRBD1 matching 9 bases. The CDR3 has 17 amino acids. CDR1 MNHEY and CDR2 SMNVEV come from the germline V gene (reference sequence). V dropped 4 bases and J dropped 1; count of bases not matched to a gene: 7. The CDR3 DNA sequence: TGTGCCAGCAGTTGGGACAGGGAAAAGGGGAACACCGGGGAGCTGTTTTTT. Translation gives CASSWDREKGNTGELFF.

The chain joins TRBV7-8 to TRBJ1-2; tentatively, D is TRBD1 (6 bases). The ends were cut back, 2 bases at V and 7 bases at J, with 11 bases in the middle. The CDR3 runs to 13 residues. Germline values: CDR1 SGHVS, CDR2 FQNEAQ. The CDR3 bases are TGTGCCAGCAGCTTAACCGGGGGCAGTGGCTACACCTTC. It codes for CASSLTGGSGYTF.

The rearrangement joins TRBV15 to TRBJ1-4; 8 bases agree with TRBD1. CDR1 and CDR2 from the germline V gene are LNHNV and YYDKDF (reference sequence). V lost 0 bases and J lost 6; bases outside the gene matches: 3. The CDR3 length is 15 residues. The CDR3 is CATSRDRTGYEKLFF. The DNA for the CDR3 is TGTGCCACCAGCAGAGACCGGACAGGGTATGAAAAACTGTTTTTT.